One and the same sample provided the 21 T cell receptor beta chains below, sequenced in a study of blood T cell repertoires in COVID-19. The repertoire was sequenced with immunoSEQ multiplex PCR; TCRdb's copy has only in-frame clones and lacks some. In the table there are a few hundred thousand clones, 75% to 90% of which are singletons. The sequenced material came from PBMCs or T cells enriched from blood (not recorded which). These receptors came from a man aged 40-49 years who had recovered from COVID-19.

This chain uses TRBV6-1 with TRBJ1-1; perhaps TRBD1 as D (6 bases). Trimming removed 1 base at V and 4 bases at J, with 13 bases between. Germline lookup yields CDR1 MNHNS and CDR2 SASEGT. The CDR3 is made up of 15 amino acids. In DNA form, the CDR3 reads TGTGCCAGCAGTGAAGAAGGGGGAGGGATCACTGAAGCTTTCTTT. It specifies CASSEEGGGITEAFF.

The chain is built from TRBV11-2 and TRBJ2-5, with D possibly matching TRBD2 (5 bases). The germline V and J ends were trimmed by 5 bases and 0 bases, with 22 bases remaining between them. The CDR3 totals 18 residues. In germline, CDR1 is SGHAT, CDR2 FQNNGV. The CDR3 DNA follows: TGTGCCAGCAGCACAATCCTGGACTCCCTAGGTTACCAAGAGACCCAGTACTTC. Translating it yields CASSTILDSLGYQETQYF.

V and J are TRBV4-1 and TRBJ2-2, with 14 bases that match TRBD2. V gave up 4 bases and J gave up 4 bases; unmatched junction bases: 14. The germline CDR1 and CDR2 sequences are MGHRA and YSYEKL. The CDR3 sequence is 20 residues long. In DNA, the CDR3 is TGCGCCAGCAGCCGTCGATCGGGGACTAGCGGGGGAGGGTCCACCGGGGAGCTGTTTTTT. Its translation is CASSRRSGTSGGGSTGELFF.

This sequence joins TRBV10-3 and TRBJ1-5; 11 bases are a match to TRBD1. Germline lookup yields CDR1 ENHRY and CDR2 SYGVKD. The CDR3 consists of 15 residues. The ends lost 9 bases at V and 4 bases at J; junction bases unmatched: 8. CDR3 in amino acids: CAMGDGQGANQPQHF. The CDR3 coding sequence is TGTGCCATGGGTGATGGACAGGGGGCAAATCAGCCCCAGCATTTT.

This clone was observed a handful of times. The chain couples TRBV28 to TRBJ2-5, with 10 bases matching TRBD1. The CDR3 extends over 16 amino acids. CDR1 is MDHEN, CDR2 SYDVKM, per germline. V shed 5 bases, J shed 2 bases, and the junction held 8 bases outside the gene matches. The CDR3 reads CASSLPRTGGQETQYF. Here the CDR3 DNA reads TGTGCCAGCAGTCTCCCCCGGACAGGGGGACAAGAGACCCAGTACTTC.

The rearrangement joins TRBV4-1 to TRBJ2-3, with 8 bases lining up with TRBD1. The CDR3 runs 15 residues. V lost 0 bases, J lost 5 bases, and 4 bases stayed unmatched. Germline loops: CDR1 MGHRA, CDR2 YSYEKL. The CDR3 DNA reads as TGCGCCAGCAGCCAAGATCAGGGGGCAAGAGATACGCAGTATTTT. It encodes CASSQDQGARDTQYF.

The rearrangement uses TRBV19 and TRBJ1-2; D remains ambiguous. The CDR3 runs 15 residues. Trimming removed 2 bases from V and 5 bases from J, with 15 bases in between. The V gene's germline CDR1 is LNHDA and CDR2 SQIVND (reference sequence). The CDR3 region is CASSINVGAGYGYTF. In nucleotides, the CDR3 is TGTGCCAGTAGTATAAACGTGGGTGCCGGGTATGGCTACACCTTC.

The chain uses TRBV18 and TRBJ2-2; D is unresolved. Between the trimmed V and J ends, which lost 5 bases and 4 bases, there was a span of 17 bases. The CDR3 is 16 amino acids. In germline, CDR1 is KGHSH, CDR2 LQKENI. The CDR3, as DNA: TGTGCCAGCTCAACATGGGCTGTTAGTGGCACCGGGGAGCTGTTTTTT. It yields the protein CASSTWAVSGTGELFF.

This chain joins TRBV4-1 and TRBJ2-3; D is ambiguous. The CDR3 sequence is 16 residues long. CDR1 is MGHRA, CDR2 YSYEKL, per germline. V shed 1 base and J shed 3 bases, with 14 bases lying between them. CDR3 residues: CASSQVNLVATDTQYF. CDR3 nucleotide sequence: TGCGCCAGCAGCCAAGTAAATCTAGTGGCGACAGATACGCAGTATTTT.

The rearrangement uses TRBV27 and TRBJ1-2; TRBD1 might be the D (5 bases). Germline V gene sequence: CDR1 MNHEY, CDR2 SMNVEV (reference sequence). The CDR3 is 15 amino acids. Trimming removed 2 bases from V and 0 bases from J, with 10 bases in between. The CDR3, as DNA: TGTGCCAGCAGTTTAATTGGGGCGGCTAACTATGGCTACACCTTC. This sequence encodes CASSLIGAANYGYTF.

This clone has more than one count but fewer than ten. The chain combines TRBV2 with TRBJ2-3; 7 bases match TRBD2. The junction had 0 bases not matched to a gene; V was cut back by 8 bases and J by 4 bases. Germline V lookup: CDR1 SNHLY, CDR2 FYNNEI. The CDR3 is 11 residues long. This CDR3 is CASGGADTQYF. CDR3 DNA: TGTGCCAGCGGGGGGGCAGATACGCAGTATTTT. The full variable domain, in which reference TRBV2 and TRBJ2-3 provide the parts outside the CDR3, is EPEVTQTPSHQVTQMGQEVILRCVPISNHLYFYWYRQILGQKVEFLVSFYNNEISEKSEIFDDQFSVERPDGSNFTLKIRSTKLEDSAMYFCASGGADTQYFGPGTRLTVL.

There are a few counts of this clone. The V and J genes are TRBV5-5 and TRBJ1-2; D is undetermined. Germline loops: CDR1 SGHKS, CDR2 YYEKEE (reference sequence). The CDR3 is 12 residues long. V lost 7 bases, J lost 4 bases, and 11 bases lay in between. The CDR3 spells CASSRLSYGYTF. As DNA, the CDR3 is TGTGCCAGCTCTCGTTTGAGCTATGGCTACACCTTC.

This clone was seen more than once but under ten times. This chain joins TRBV5-4 and TRBJ2-1; D unclear. From germline, CDR1 is SGHNT and CDR2 YYREEE (reference sequence). The V end lost 9 bases, the J end lost 3 bases, and 7 bases lay between the germline ends. The length of the CDR3 is 11 residues. The CDR3 nucleotides are TGTGCCACCTCGGGCTACAATGAGCAGTTCTTC. Translated: CATSGYNEQFF.

This clone has a single count. The rearrangement joins TRBV9 to TRBJ1-5; 9 positions match TRBD1. The CDR3 consists of 15 residues. V shed 3 bases, J shed 6 bases, and the junction held 7 bases outside the gene matches. The V gene's germline CDR1 is SGDLS and CDR2 YYNGEE. In DNA, the CDR3 is TGTGCCAGCAGCGCGACGGGACAGGGTCGTCAGCCCCAGCATTTT. Translated, it gives CASSATGQGRQPQHF. Looking up the rest from reference TRBV9 and TRBJ1-5 gives the full variable domain: DSGVTQTPKHLITATGQRVTLRCSPRSGDLSVYWYQQSLDQGLQFLIQYYNGEERAKGNILERFSAQQFPDLHSELNLSSLELGDSALYFCASSATGQGRQPQHFGDGTRLSIL.

The chain is built from TRBV6-5 and TRBJ1-2; D uncertain. Trimming cost V 7 bases and J 3 bases, with 9 bases left between them. Germline CDR1 is MNHEY and CDR2 is SVGAGI. The CDR3 is 12 amino acids. CDR3 protein: CASIGEDYGYTF. For the CDR3, the DNA is TGTGCCAGCATAGGAGAGGACTATGGCTACACCTTC.

The chain uses TRBV19 and TRBJ1-2, with a possible D match to TRBD1 (5 bases). This CDR3 comprises 17 residues. Germline lookup yields CDR1 LNHDA and CDR2 SQIVND (reference sequence). Trimming left V 3 bases short and J 3 bases short, with 20 bases between. The CDR3 protein is CASSIKQAGAVDYGYTF. The CDR3 DNA reads as TGTGCCAGTAGTATTAAACAGGCTGGTGCCGTGGACTATGGCTACACCTTC.

The rearrangement uses TRBV3-1 (or the pseudogene TRBV3-2) and TRBJ2-7; 8 positions match TRBD1. CDR1 is LGHDT and CDR2 is YNNKEL in the germline V gene (reference sequence). V shed 1 base and J 4 bases; nucleotides not matched to a gene: 12. The CDR3 contains 17 residues. The CDR3 protein is CASSQVQDVGTGYEQYF. The CDR3 DNA reads as TGTGCCAGCAGCCAAGTTCAGGATGTCGGGACAGGTTACGAGCAGTACTTC.

The chain is built from TRBV18 and TRBJ1-5, with TRBD1 matching over 7 bases. CDR1 and CDR2 (germline): KGHSH, LQKENI. Trimming cost V 3 bases and J 5 bases; bases outside gene matches: 7. The CDR3 consists of 15 residues. The CDR3 nucleotides read TGTGCCAGCTCACCGTCGACAGGGCTCGATCAGCCCCAGCATTTT. Translation gives CASSPSTGLDQPQHF.

V usage is TRBV2 and J usage is TRBJ2-1; D might be TRBD1 (5 bases). Germline assignment: CDR1 SNHLY and CDR2 FYNNEI. The CDR3 covers 13 residues. Trimming took off 4 bases at V and 3 bases at J, with 7 bases between the two ends. The DNA for the CDR3 is TGTGCCAGCAGTGTACAGGACTACAATGAGCAGTTCTTC. This gives the protein CASSVQDYNEQFF.

Only a few counts were recorded for this clone. The chain combines TRBV9 with TRBJ2-6, with TRBD1 as a possible D gene (5 bases). Germline V lookup: CDR1 SGDLS, CDR2 YYNGEE. The CDR3 is 17 residues long. The V end lost 0 bases, the J end lost 0 bases, and 10 bases lay between the germline ends. In DNA form, the CDR3 reads TGTGCCAGCAGCGTAGTGCCAGGGATCTCTGGGGCCAACGTCCTGACTTTC. This translates into CASSVVPGISGANVLTF.

The chain couples TRBV5-5 to TRBJ1-5; tentative D call: TRBD1 (5 bases). Germline V lookup: CDR1 SGHKS, CDR2 YYEKEE (reference sequence). V was trimmed by 4 bases and J by 7 bases, leaving 15 bases between them. This CDR3 is 14 amino acids long. The CDR3 DNA is TGTGCCAGCAGCCCGGGAGCTTGGGACCAGCCCCAGCATTTT. Protein sequence: CASSPGAWDQPQHF.